The 18 T cell receptor beta chains listed next were all sequenced from one sample in a study of T cells in Graves' hyperthyroidism and ophthalmopathy (dated by TCRdb to about 2019). The library relied on multiplex PCR. The sequencer listed for this sample is Illumina HiSeq 2000. Amplification of TCR beta CDR3 regions was carried out from RNA transcripts. The first round of RT-PCR for the TCR CDR3 was performed with the HTBI primer set and the Qiagen OneStep RT-PCR kit. In TCRdb, the public reads were trimmed at Q25 with fastp and aligned with MiXCR, with productive beta chains retained. Merged by CDR3 protein, the rows form single entries marked with the most common genes and DNA. This sample is represented by some 250,000 distinct CDR3 sequences; 13% to 15% of them were singletons. More than 10% of the sample belongs to the ten largest clones. Specimen: blood. The origin of the receptors is a woman between 35 and 50 years old with Graves' hyperthyroidism that later progressed to Graves' ophthalmopathy.

This clonotype came up many times. This chain joins TRBV9 and TRBJ2-1, with D possibly being TRBD2 (7 bases). The CDR3 length is 17 residues. Germline assignment: CDR1 SGDLS and CDR2 YYNGEE. Trimming stripped 0 bases from V and 6 bases from J, with 19 bases between. The CDR3 loop reads CASSVEGEGRGGNEQFF. The CDR3 DNA is TGTGCCAGCAGCGTAGAGGGGGAGGGCCGAGGGGGCAATGAGCAGTTCTTC.

A few counts support this clonotype. The genes are TRBV20-1 and TRBJ2-2; 10 bases align to TRBD2. Germline CDR1 DFQATT, CDR2 SNEGSKA (reference sequence). The V gene end was trimmed by 2 bases and the J gene end by 6 bases; junction bases not matched to a gene: 6. The CDR3 totals 15 residues. The CDR3 DNA reads as TGCAGTGCTAGACTAGCGGGAGATTTCCCCGGGGAGCTGTTTTTT. Its translation is CSARLAGDFPGELFF.

In its sample, this clonotype was seen many times. This rearrangement joins TRBV18 to TRBJ1-5; D perhaps matches TRBD1 (5 bases). The CDR3 is made up of 13 amino acids. Germline V CDR1 and CDR2: KGHSH, LQKENI. V was shortened by 4 bases and J by 5 bases, with 9 bases between the two germline ends. DNA of the CDR3: TGTGCCAGCTCACAGGGGTGGGATCAGCCCCAGCATTTT. It specifies CASSQGWDQPQHF.

This clonotype appeared a few times. This chain links TRBV10-2 with TRBJ1-2, with D perhaps TRBD1 (6 bases). V shed 0 bases and J shed 6 bases, with 17 bases lying between them. The CDR3 covers 16 residues. Looked up from germline, CDR1 is WSHSY and CDR2 is SAAADI. The CDR3, as DNA: TGCGCCAGCAGTGAGTCGAGAGGGGGAGGAGAAAATGGCTACACCTTC. Residues: CASSESRGGGENGYTF.

This clonotype was counted only a few times. The V call is TRBV7-9, the J call TRBJ2-1; TRBD1 or TRBD2 may be the D gene (5 bases each). Trimming shortened V by 1 base and J by 7 bases, and 14 bases separated the two germline ends. In germline, CDR1 is SEHNR, CDR2 FQNEAQ (reference sequence). CDR3 length: 15 amino acids. The CDR3 here is CASSLGGFYGNEQFF. In nucleotides, the CDR3 is TGTGCCAGCAGCTTAGGGGGGTTTTACGGGAATGAGCAGTTCTTC.

This clonotype was seen at least ten times. The chain combines TRBV7-3 with TRBJ1-4, with no clear D. The CDR3 sequence is 13 residues long. V lost 1 base and J lost 6, with 6 bases in between. Germline V CDR1 and CDR2: SGHTA, FQGTGA. The DNA of the CDR3 is TGTGCCAGCAGCTTAAATCCGGATGAAAAACTGTTTTTT. This encodes CASSLNPDEKLFF.

There are many counts of this clonotype. The chain joins TRBV3-1 to TRBJ1-1; possible D gene TRBD1, 6 bases. The germline CDR1 and CDR2 sequences are LGHDT and YNNKEL (reference sequence). The CDR3 contains 16 residues. Deletions cut 0 bases from V and 5 bases from J, with 16 bases between. CDR3 loop: CASSQDLGRGVTEAFF. The CDR3 DNA reads TGTGCCAGCAGCCAAGATCTGGGCAGGGGAGTTACTGAAGCTTTCTTT.

This clonotype was counted ten times or more. The rearrangement joins TRBV7-9 to TRBJ1-2, with D perhaps TRBD1 (5 bases). This CDR3 region has 14 residues. Trimming took off 5 bases at V and 4 bases at J, with 14 bases between the two ends. The germline V gene encodes CDR1 SEHNR and CDR2 FQNEAQ (reference sequence). The CDR3 protein is CASSLRDRFYGYTF. The CDR3 nucleotides read TGTGCCAGCAGCCTCCGTGACAGATTCTATGGCTACACCTTC.

This clonotype has ten or more counts. This chain links TRBV9 with TRBJ1-5, with D maybe TRBD1 (5 bases). CDR3 length: 15 residues. Germline assignment: CDR1 SGDLS and CDR2 YYNGEE. The V end lost 0 bases, the J end lost 2 bases, and 9 bases lay between the germline ends. CDR3 nucleotides: TGTGCCAGCAGCGTAGACGAGACAGGCAATCAGCCCCAGCATTTT. Translating it yields CASSVDETGNQPQHF.

This clonotype was seen repeatedly, ten times or more. The rearrangement links TRBV2 to TRBJ2-1; D gene uncertain. The CDR3 spans 14 residues. Germline loops: CDR1 SNHLY, CDR2 FYNNEI. Trimming took off 6 bases at V and 5 bases at J, with 14 bases between the two ends. The chain's CDR3 is CASRPLWIDNEQFF. The CDR3 coding sequence is TGTGCCAGCAGGCCCTTGTGGATAGACAATGAGCAGTTCTTC. The full variable domain, with the rest looked up from reference TRBV2 and TRBJ2-1, is EPEVTQTPSHQVTQMGQEVILRCVPISNHLYFYWYRQILGQKVEFLVSFYNNEISEKSEIFDDQFSVERPDGSNFTLKIRSTKLEDSAMYFCASRPLWIDNEQFFGPGTRLTVL.

This clonotype was found many times. This chain connects TRBV6-1 to TRBJ2-7; TRBD2 agrees at 8 bases. CDR3 length: 13 amino acids. V was clipped by 4 bases and J by 3 bases; unmatched bases: 2. Germline V gives CDR1 MNHNS, CDR2 SASEGT. DNA of the CDR3: TGTGCCAGCAGTGTCAGCGGGGGCTACGAGCAGTACTTC. Translated: CASSVSGGYEQYF.

This clonotype came up a few times. V is TRBV5-1 and J is TRBJ1-1, with D maybe TRBD1 (5 bases). Germline V gene data show CDR1 as SGHRS and CDR2 as YFSETQ. With 4 bases removed from V and 3 bases from J, the gap between germline ends came to 13 bases. The length of the CDR3 is 14 residues. CDR3 protein: CASSARGGDTEAFF. CDR3 coding DNA: TGCGCCAGCAGCGCCCGGGGGGGGGACACTGAAGCTTTCTTT. The variable domain in full, completed from reference TRBV5-1 and TRBJ1-1, reads KAGVTQTPRYLIKTRGQQVTLSCSPISGHRSVSWYQQTPGQGLQFLFEYFSETQRNKGNFPGRFSGRQFSNSRSEMNVSTLELGDSALYLCASSARGGDTEAFFGQGTRLTVV.

This clonotype was recorded at least ten times. This chain uses TRBV27 with TRBJ2-7, with 7 bases aligning to TRBD2. The J segment lost 5 bases and the V segment lost 6 bases, leaving 10 bases of the junction unmatched. The CDR3 covers 14 residues. Germline CDR1 MNHEY, CDR2 SMNVEV (reference sequence). The CDR3 is CASSQWTGGDEQYF. The CDR3, as DNA: TGTGCCAGCAGCCAATGGACGGGGGGAGACGAGCAGTACTTC.

This clonotype appeared a few times. The chain has TRBV4-1 and TRBJ2-5; no clear D. The CDR3 totals 15 residues. Germline CDR1 and CDR2: MGHRA and YSYEKL. Between the trimmed V and J ends, which lost 4 bases and 5 bases, there was a span of 17 bases. CDR3 sequence: CASSPRRLGGETQYF. CDR3 DNA sequence: TGCGCCAGCAGCCCCAGACGTCTGGGTGGGGAGACCCAGTACTTC.

This clonotype was detected many times. The gene calls are TRBV11-2 and TRBJ2-3; tentative D call: TRBD2 (5 bases). The germline gives CDR1 SGHAT, CDR2 FQNNGV. The CDR3 is 14 amino acids. Trimming stripped 3 bases from V and 4 bases from J, with 11 bases between. The CDR3 bases are TGTGCCAGCAGCTTCCTCCGGGAAGCAGATACGCAGTATTTT. As protein: CASSFLREADTQYF.

A few counts support this clonotype. This chain links TRBV20-1 with TRBJ2-7, with 10 bases aligning to TRBD2. J gave up 4 bases and V 5 bases, and 5 bases lay outside the gene matches. Germline CDR1 DFQATT, CDR2 SNEGSKA (reference sequence). The CDR3 runs to 13 residues. The CDR3 is CSARTSGIYEQYF. DNA of the CDR3: TGCAGTGCTCGGACTAGCGGAATTTACGAGCAGTACTTC.

This clonotype showed up many times. CDR3 amino acids: CASSYSGFWVAYEQYF. CDR3 nucleotides: TGTGCCAGCAGTTACTCGGGTTTTTGGGTGGCCTACGAGCAGTACTTC. This chain joins TRBV6-5 and TRBJ2-7; D gene unclear. V was shortened by 0 bases and J by 2 bases, with 14 bases between the two germline ends. The germline CDR1 and CDR2 sequences are MNHEY and SVGAGI. The CDR3 is 16 residues long.

This chain joins TRBV7-2 and TRBJ2-3; D gene unclear. CDR3 length: 14 amino acids. The germline gives CDR1 SGHTA, CDR2 FQGNSA. V shed 3 bases and J shed 3 bases, with 10 bases lying between them. This CDR3 reads CASSFAVGTDTQYF. The CDR3 DNA follows: TGTGCCAGCAGCTTTGCCGTTGGTACAGATACGCAGTATTTT.